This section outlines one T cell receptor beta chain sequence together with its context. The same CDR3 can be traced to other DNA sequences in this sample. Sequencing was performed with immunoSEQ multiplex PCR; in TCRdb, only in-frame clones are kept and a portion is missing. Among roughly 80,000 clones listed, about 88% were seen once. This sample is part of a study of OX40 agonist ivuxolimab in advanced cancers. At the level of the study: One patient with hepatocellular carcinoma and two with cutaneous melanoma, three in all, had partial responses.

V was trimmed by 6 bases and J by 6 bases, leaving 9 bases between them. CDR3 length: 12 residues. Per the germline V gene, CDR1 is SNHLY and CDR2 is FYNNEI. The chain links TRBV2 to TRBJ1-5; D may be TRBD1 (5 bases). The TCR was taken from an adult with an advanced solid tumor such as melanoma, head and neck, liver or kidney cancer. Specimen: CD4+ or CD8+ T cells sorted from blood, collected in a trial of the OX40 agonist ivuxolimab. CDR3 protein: CASSRTGQPQHF. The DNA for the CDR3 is TGTGCCAGCAGCCGCACAGGTCAGCCCCAGCATTTT.